The 18 T cell receptor beta chains given below trace back to one sample, sequenced in a study of CD8 T cells in Susac syndrome. It was with random hexamers that about 0.45 to 1 ug RNA was reverse transcribed. Using its own MiXCR run on the immunoSEQ multiplex PCR reads, TCRdb lists one record per CDR3 protein. The sample yields 110,000 to 150,000 distinct CDR3 sequences, approximately 95% seen once. Sequencing used CD4+ T cells from PBMCs. Receptors were obtained from a human donor with Susac syndrome.

This clonotype was detected only once. This chain joins TRBV28 and TRBJ2-1; 11 bases are a match to TRBD2. Per the germline V gene, CDR1 is MDHEN and CDR2 is SYDVKM. The V gene end was trimmed by 6 bases and the J gene end by 6 bases; junction bases not matched to a gene: 4. This CDR3 comprises 14 residues. In DNA, the CDR3 is TGTGCCAGCAGGATACTAGCGGGAGTCAATGAGCAGTTCTTC. Protein sequence: CASRILAGVNEQFF.

This sequence joins TRBV5-6 and TRBJ2-5; D not certain. V was shortened by 3 bases and J by 7 bases, with 10 bases between the two germline ends. Germline CDR1 is SGHDT and CDR2 is YYEEEE. This CDR3 has 12 amino acids. The DNA of the CDR3 is TGTGCCAGCAGCTGGGGTACGGGGACCCAGTACTTC. This sequence encodes CASSWGTGTQYF.

The chain employs TRBV28 and TRBJ1-5, with a weak D call TRBD1 (6 bases). The V gene lost 8 bases and the J gene lost 7 bases, with 18 bases spanning the gap. The CDR3 runs 14 residues. The germline CDR1 and CDR2 sequences are MDHEN and SYDVKM. The CDR3 protein is CASLRGAGGQPQHF. CDR3 in DNA: TGTGCCAGCCTGAGGGGGGCAGGTGGGCAGCCCCAGCATTTT.

The chain uses TRBV20-1 and TRBJ2-1; 9 positions agree with TRBD2. Germline-derived CDR1 and CDR2 are DFQATT and SNEGSKA (reference sequence). CDR3 length equals 15 residues. Trimming cost V 3 bases and J 8 bases; bases outside gene matches: 11. The DNA of the CDR3 is TGCAGTGCTAGCACCGGGACTAGCATCGACTATGAGCAGTTCTTC. Protein: CSASTGTSIDYEQFF.

This clonotype was observed a single time. The V gene is TRBV20-1, the J gene TRBJ2-3; 7 nucleotides line up with TRBD2. CDR1 is DFQATT and CDR2 is SNEGSKA in the germline V gene (reference sequence). The CDR3 length is 12 residues. J lost 6 bases, V lost 7 bases, and 7 bases had no gene match. This chain's CDR3 is CSVSGGYDTQYF. The CDR3 coding sequence is TGCAGTGTATCGGGGGGTTACGATACGCAGTATTTT.

The chain carries TRBV3-1 and TRBJ2-7, with TRBD1 matching 9 bases. Germline CDR1 reads LGHDT; CDR2 reads YNNKEL (reference sequence). The V and J ends lost 1 base and 2 bases, in that order; junction bases with no gene match: 3. The CDR3 totals 15 residues. The CDR3 DNA follows: TGTGCCAGCAGCCAAGGACGGACAGGGGCCTACGAGCAGTACTTC. It is translated as CASSQGRTGAYEQYF.

The rearrangement links TRBV4-2 to TRBJ2-5, with D possibly being TRBD1 (6 bases). The V and J ends lost 4 bases and 4 bases respectively, with 13 bases between them. This CDR3 has 14 residues. CDR1 is LGHNA and CDR2 is YNFKEQ in the germline V gene. The CDR3 nucleotides are TGTGCCAGCAGCCGCACGACAGGTTCAGAGACCCAGTACTTC. Translating it yields CASSRTTGSETQYF.

The CDR3: CSASDPGGSSYNEQFF. CDR3 bases: TGCAGCGCATCGGACCCGGGCGGGAGCTCCTACAATGAGCAGTTCTTC. The gene calls are TRBV29-1 and TRBJ2-1, with 7 nucleotides matching TRBD2. CDR3 length: 16 residues. The V gene's germline CDR1 is SQVTM and CDR2 ANQGSEA. J was trimmed by 0 bases and V by 7 bases; bases with no gene match: 12.

This clonotype was picked up one time. The chain has TRBV18 and TRBJ2-5; 7 positions agree with TRBD2. V lost 4 bases and J lost 2; bases outside the gene matches: 13. CDR1 is KGHSH and CDR2 is LQKENI in the germline V gene. The CDR3 runs 17 residues. CDR3 sequence reads: CASSRPNFGGGQETQYF. The CDR3 DNA is TGTGCCAGCTCACGGCCCAATTTCGGCGGGGGACAAGAGACCCAGTACTTC.

The chain is built from TRBV23-1 and TRBJ1-2; no definite D call. TRBV23-1 is marked as an open reading frame, function uncertain. This CDR3 contains 11 residues. Trimming stripped 3 bases from V and 8 bases from J, with 7 bases between. Here the CDR3 DNA reads TGCGCCAGCAGTCAGGCTCTGGGCTACACCTTC. Translated: CASSQALGYTF.

This clonotype has a handful of counts. The rearrangement links TRBV29-1 to TRBJ1-2, with D possibly being TRBD1 (5 bases). The CDR3 has 12 residues. The germline gives CDR1 SQVTM, CDR2 ANQGSEA. Trimming cost V 3 bases and J 8 bases, with 13 bases left between them. The CDR3 nucleotides are TGCAGCGTTGACAGGGTTGGAGACGGCTACACCTTC. This encodes CSVDRVGDGYTF.

J is TRBJ2-3 and V is TRBV18; D unresolved. Trimming removed 6 bases at V and 1 base at J, with 8 bases between. This CDR3 has 13 residues. The V gene's germline CDR1 is KGHSH and CDR2 LQKENI. The CDR3 region is CASSPYGTDTQYF. CDR3 DNA sequence: TGTGCCAGCTCCCCTTACGGCACAGATACGCAGTATTTT. The entire variable domain, with the rest obtained from reference TRBV18 and TRBJ2-3, is as follows: NAGVMQNPRHLVRRRGQEARLRCSPMKGHSHVYWYRQLPEEGLKFMVYLQKENIIDESGMPKERFSAEFPKEGPSILRIQQVVRGDSAAYFCASSPYGTDTQYFGPGTRLTVL.

The chain links TRBV10-3 to TRBJ2-5; 7 bases align to TRBD2. Germline V gene sequence: CDR1 ENHRY, CDR2 SYGVKD. The CDR3 has 14 residues. V lost 9 bases, J lost 9 bases, and 16 bases stayed unmatched. The CDR3 here is CAMGLDPQRGPQYF. The CDR3 nucleotides are TGTGCCATGGGTCTGGACCCGCAGCGGGGTCCCCAGTACTTC.

The chain recombines TRBV20-1 with TRBJ1-2; D might be TRBD1 (6 bases). Germline values: CDR1 DFQATT, CDR2 SNEGSKA (reference sequence). CDR3 length: 16 residues. V was cut by 1 base and J by 4 bases, with 19 bases left in between. This CDR3 reads CSARAVQAGAFYGYTF. For the CDR3, the DNA is TGCAGTGCTAGAGCGGTTCAGGCAGGGGCGTTCTATGGCTACACCTTC.

The chain joins TRBV29-1 to TRBJ2-5; no definite D call. The V and J ends lost 7 bases and 5 bases respectively, with 14 bases between them. The CDR3 is made up of 12 amino acids. Germline values: CDR1 SQVTM, CDR2 ANQGSEA. The CDR3 spells CSGTRSVETQYF. As DNA, the CDR3 is TGCAGCGGGACGCGGTCTGTCGAGACCCAGTACTTC.

V and J are TRBV7-2 and TRBJ2-3; 8 bases align to TRBD2. Trimming cost V 5 bases and J 4 bases; bases outside gene matches: 8. The CDR3 length is 15 residues. CDR1 and CDR2 (germline): SGHTA, FQGNSA. In DNA, the CDR3 is TGTGCCAGCAGCCTCCGTCCGGGAGGGCCAGATACGCAGTATTTT. This encodes CASSLRPGGPDTQYF. The full variable domain, with the rest looked up from reference TRBV7-2 and TRBJ2-3, is GAGVSQSPSNKVTEKGKDVELRCDPISGHTALYWYRQSLGQGLEFLIYFQGNSAPDKSGLPSDRFSAERTGGSVSTLTIQRTQQEDSAVYLCASSLRPGGPDTQYFGPGTRLTVL.

This rearrangement joins TRBV28 to TRBJ2-7; tentative D call: TRBD1 (7 bases). The CDR3 spans 14 residues. Germline CDR1 is MDHEN and CDR2 is SYDVKM. The V gene lost 5 bases and the J gene lost 5 bases, with 16 bases spanning the gap. The CDR3 sequence: CASSTRGRLDEQYF. CDR3 DNA: TGTGCCAGCAGTACCAGGGGGAGGTTGGACGAGCAGTACTTC.

The V and J genes are TRBV28 and TRBJ2-1; 10 nucleotides agree with TRBD2. V dropped 9 bases and J dropped 6; count of bases not matched to a gene: 11. CDR1 is MDHEN, CDR2 SYDVKM, per germline. This CDR3 comprises 15 residues. CDR3 sequence: CASQGPLAGFNEQFF. The CDR3 nucleotides read TGTGCCAGTCAGGGCCCACTAGCGGGATTCAATGAGCAGTTCTTC. Drawing the rest from reference TRBV28 and TRBJ2-1, the complete variable domain is DVKVTQSSRYLVKRTGEKVFLECVQDMDHENMFWYRQDPGLGLRLIYFSYDVKMKEKGDIPEGYSVSREKKERFSLILESASTNQTSMYLCASQGPLAGFNEQFFGPGTRLTVL.